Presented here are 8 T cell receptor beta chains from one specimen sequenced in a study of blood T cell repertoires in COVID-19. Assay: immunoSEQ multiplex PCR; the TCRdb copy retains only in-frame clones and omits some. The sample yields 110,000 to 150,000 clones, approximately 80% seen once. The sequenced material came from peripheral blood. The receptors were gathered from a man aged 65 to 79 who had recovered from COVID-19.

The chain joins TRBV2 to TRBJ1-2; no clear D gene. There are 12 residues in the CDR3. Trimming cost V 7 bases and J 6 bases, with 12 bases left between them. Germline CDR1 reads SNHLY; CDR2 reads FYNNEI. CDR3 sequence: CASTGVENGYTF. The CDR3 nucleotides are TGTGCCAGCACGGGAGTGGAGAATGGCTACACCTTC.

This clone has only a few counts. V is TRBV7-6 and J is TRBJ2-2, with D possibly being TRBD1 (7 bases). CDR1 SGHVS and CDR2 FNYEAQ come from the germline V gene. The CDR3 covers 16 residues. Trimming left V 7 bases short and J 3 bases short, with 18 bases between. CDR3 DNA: TGTGCCAGCAACCCAGGGGGAGGTTGGGACACCGGGGAGCTGTTTTTT. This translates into CASNPGGGWDTGELFF.

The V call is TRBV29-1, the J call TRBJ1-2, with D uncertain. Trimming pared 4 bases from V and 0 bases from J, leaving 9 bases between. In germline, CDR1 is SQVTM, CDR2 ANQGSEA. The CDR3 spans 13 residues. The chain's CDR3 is CSVGTGANYGYTF. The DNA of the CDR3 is TGCAGCGTTGGGACGGGAGCTAACTATGGCTACACCTTC.

As DNA, the CDR3 is TGTGCCAGCAGCCAGACAGGGCTAGACACTGAAGCTTTCTTT. It specifies CASSQTGLDTEAFF. The chain combines TRBV7-9 with TRBJ1-1, with TRBD1 matching over 7 bases. Germline-derived CDR1 and CDR2 are SEHNR and FQNEAQ (reference sequence). The CDR3 contains 14 residues. V shed 5 bases, J shed 3 bases, and the junction held 6 bases outside the gene matches.

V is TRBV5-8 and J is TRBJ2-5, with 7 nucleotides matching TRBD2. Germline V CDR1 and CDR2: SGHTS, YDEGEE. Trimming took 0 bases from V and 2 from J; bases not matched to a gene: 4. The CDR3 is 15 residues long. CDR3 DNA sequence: TGTGCCAGCAGCTTGGCCCCCGGGGGGCAAGAGACCCAGTACTTC. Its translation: CASSLAPGGQETQYF.

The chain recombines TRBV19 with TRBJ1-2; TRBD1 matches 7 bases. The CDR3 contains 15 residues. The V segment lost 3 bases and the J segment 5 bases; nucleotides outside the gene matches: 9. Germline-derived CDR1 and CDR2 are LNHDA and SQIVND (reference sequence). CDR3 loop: CASSMLTGTAYGYTF. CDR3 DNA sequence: TGTGCCAGTAGTATGCTCACCGGGACAGCTTATGGCTACACCTTC.

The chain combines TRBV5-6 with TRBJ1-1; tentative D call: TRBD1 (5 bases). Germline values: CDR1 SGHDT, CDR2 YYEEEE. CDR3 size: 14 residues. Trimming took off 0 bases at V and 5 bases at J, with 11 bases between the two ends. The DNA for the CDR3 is TGTGCCAGCAGCTTGGGTGCTGGGGGGACTGAAGCTTTCTTT. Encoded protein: CASSLGAGGTEAFF.

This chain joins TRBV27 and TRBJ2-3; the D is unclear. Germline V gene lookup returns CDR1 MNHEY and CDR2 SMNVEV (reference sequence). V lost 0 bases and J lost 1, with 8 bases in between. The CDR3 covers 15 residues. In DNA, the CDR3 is TGTGCCAGCAGTTTATCGAGTTTTGGCACAGATACGCAGTATTTT. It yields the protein CASSLSSFGTDTQYF.